What follows are 24 T cell receptor beta chains derived from one specimen sequenced in a study of T cell responses to AZD1222 COVID-19 vaccine. Profiled with immunoSEQ multiplex PCR; TCRdb holds only in-frame clones, not every one. In the table there are approximately 170,000 clones, just over 85% of which are singletons. The input for sequencing was peripheral blood, taken 28 days after the second AZD1222 dose. All receptors come from an adult who received the AZD1222 COVID-19 vaccine.

This chain connects TRBV5-8 to TRBJ2-5; 14 positions match TRBD2. The junction had 5 bases not matched to a gene; V was cut back by 5 bases and J by 2 bases. This CDR3 comprises 16 residues. Germline CDR1 SGHTS, CDR2 YDEGEE. Written as DNA, the CDR3 is TGTGCCAGCAGATCCGGACTAGCGGGGGGTCAAGAGACCCAGTACTTC. This sequence encodes CASRSGLAGGQETQYF.

This rearrangement joins TRBV6-6 to TRBJ1-1; TRBD1 aligns across 11 bases. The CDR3 is 15 residues long. Trimming cost V 6 bases and J 3 bases; bases outside gene matches: 6. Germline V lookup: CDR1 MNHNY, CDR2 SVGAGI (reference sequence). Here the CDR3 reads CASRDRGRLDTEAFF. CDR3 bases: TGTGCCAGCAGGGACAGGGGGCGGTTGGACACTGAAGCTTTCTTT.

The chain links TRBV18 to TRBJ2-6; the match to TRBD2 covers 7 bases. Trimming removed 3 bases from V and 0 bases from J; junction bases left unmatched: 5. Per the germline V gene, CDR1 is KGHSH and CDR2 is LQKENI. There are 17 residues in the CDR3. The CDR3 bases are TGTGCCAGCTCACCGGCAGGGAGGGGCTCTGGGGCCAACGTCCTGACTTTC. Its protein product is CASSPAGRGSGANVLTF. Full variable domain (remainder filled in from reference TRBV18 and TRBJ2-6): NAGVMQNPRHLVRRRGQEARLRCSPMKGHSHVYWYRQLPEEGLKFMVYLQKENIIDESGMPKERFSAEFPKEGPSILRIQQVVRGDSAAYFCASSPAGRGSGANVLTFGAGSRLTVL.

The V and J genes are TRBV6-2 or TRBV6-3 and TRBJ1-2; D uncertain. Germline assignment: CDR1 MNHEY and CDR2 SVGEGT. The CDR3 is made up of 14 amino acids. Trimming pared 0 bases from V and 4 bases from J, leaving 9 bases between. The DNA of the CDR3 is TGTGCCAGCAGTTACTCTTCTCTTTCCTATGGCTACACCTTC. This encodes CASSYSSLSYGYTF.

The genes are TRBV6-5 and TRBJ1-1, with a possible D match to TRBD1 (6 bases). Germline CDR1 is MNHEY and CDR2 is SVGAGI. V lost 7 bases to trimming and J lost 1 base, with 13 bases between them. The CDR3 is made up of 14 amino acids. The CDR3: CASIRGVENTEAFF. The CDR3 region has the DNA TGTGCCAGCATTAGGGGGGTGGAGAACACTGAAGCTTTCTTT.

The chain recombines TRBV5-4 with TRBJ1-2; 8 bases are shared with TRBD1. CDR1 and CDR2 from the germline V gene are SGHNT and YYREEE (reference sequence). CDR3 size: 15 residues. V dropped 4 bases and J dropped 5; count of bases not matched to a gene: 10. CDR3 protein: CASSPDRGSHYGYTF. DNA of the CDR3: TGTGCCAGCAGCCCAGACAGGGGATCCCATTATGGCTACACCTTC.

The chain links TRBV10-1 to TRBJ2-2; TRBD1 matches at 7 bases. Germline loops: CDR1 WNHNN, CDR2 SYGVQD (reference sequence). V lost 6 bases to trimming and J lost 4 bases; unmatched junction nucleotides: 5. CDR3 length equals 14 residues. CDR3 DNA sequence: TGCGCCAGCAGCGAGGGACAGTCCACCGGGGAGCTGTTTTTT. Protein product: CASSEGQSTGELFF.

The rearrangement joins TRBV19 to TRBJ1-1; TRBD1 matches at 8 bases. Unmatched junction bases numbered 13, after V lost 8 bases and J lost 2 bases. The CDR3 is 16 amino acids. CDR1 is LNHDA and CDR2 is SQIVND in the germline V gene (reference sequence). CDR3 DNA: TGTGCCAGTGTTGCTTCCAGGGGGCGGGGAAACACTGAAGCTTTCTTT. It is translated as CASVASRGRGNTEAFF. The full variable domain, completed using reference TRBV19 and TRBJ1-1, is DGGITQSPKYLFRKEGQNVTLSCEQNLNHDAMYWYRQDPGQGLRLIYYSQIVNDFQKGDIAEGYSVSREKKESFPLTVTSAQKNPTAFYLCASVASRGRGNTEAFFGQGTRLTVV.

The chain has TRBV9 and TRBJ1-6; 7 bases map to TRBD1. Germline V gene sequence: CDR1 SGDLS, CDR2 YYNGEE. After removal of 4 bases from V and 7 bases from J, the junction contained 8 bases not matched to a gene. This CDR3 spans 15 amino acids. This CDR3 is CASSLDRVENSPLHF. DNA for the CDR3: TGTGCCAGCAGCCTAGACAGGGTCGAGAATTCACCCCTCCACTTT.

This sequence joins TRBV6-5 and TRBJ1-1; the D gene is possibly TRBD1 (6 bases). V dropped 3 bases and J dropped 0 bases, with 11 bases sitting between them. CDR1 and CDR2 from the germline V gene are MNHEY and SVGAGI. This CDR3 region has 15 residues. CDR3 loop: CASSYSTGMNTEAFF. CDR3 nucleotides: TGTGCCAGCAGTTATTCTACAGGGATGAACACTGAAGCTTTCTTT.

This clone was recorded only once. The chain is built from TRBV24-1 and TRBJ2-2, with 8 bases matching TRBD2. The CDR3 is 16 residues long. Looked up from germline, CDR1 is KGHDR and CDR2 is SFDVKD. V dropped 4 bases and J dropped 4; count of bases not matched to a gene: 7. CDR3 DNA: TGTGCCACCAGTGACCAGACGGGGGGGCTCACCGGGGAGCTGTTTTTT. The encoded protein is CATSDQTGGLTGELFF.

This clone was detected once. The genes are TRBV28 and TRBJ1-4; 9 bases match TRBD1. The germline V gene encodes CDR1 MDHEN and CDR2 SYDVKM. After removal of 5 bases from V and 7 bases from J, the junction contained 8 bases not matched to a gene. The CDR3 consists of 15 residues. The CDR3 is CASSTPTGGIEKLFF. The CDR3 DNA reads as TGTGCCAGCAGTACCCCGACAGGGGGAATTGAAAAACTGTTTTTT. The variable domain in full, completed from reference TRBV28 and TRBJ1-4, reads DVKVTQSSRYLVKRTGEKVFLECVQDMDHENMFWYRQDPGLGLRLIYFSYDVKMKEKGDIPEGYSVSREKKERFSLILESASTNQTSMYLCASSTPTGGIEKLFFGSGTQLSVL.

The table lists this clone with a count of one. The V gene is TRBV6-5, the J gene TRBJ1-1, with D possibly TRBD1 on 6 matching bases. Germline assignment: CDR1 MNHEY and CDR2 SVGAGI. The CDR3 has 15 amino acids. V dropped 5 bases and J dropped 5 bases, with 18 bases sitting between them. CDR3 sequence (DNA): TGTGCCAGCAGTCATCGAGGGGGGCCGGGGACTGAAGCTTTCTTT. It specifies CASSHRGGPGTEAFF.

The genes are TRBV10-3 and TRBJ1-5, with unresolved D. Germline loops: CDR1 ENHRY, CDR2 SYGVKD. This CDR3 is 13 amino acids long. Trimming removed 8 bases from V and 5 bases from J, with 13 bases in between. The CDR3 DNA reads TGTGCCATCGGTAACAGTGTCGATCAGCCCCAGCATTTT. As protein: CAIGNSVDQPQHF.

This chain connects TRBV6-5 to TRBJ2-7; D is undetermined. The CDR3 consists of 12 residues. V was trimmed by 5 bases and J by 3 bases, leaving 8 bases between them. In germline, CDR1 is MNHEY, CDR2 SVGAGI. The CDR3 loop reads CASSLLVYEQYF. The CDR3 DNA sequence: TGTGCCAGCAGTCTTCTCGTCTACGAGCAGTACTTC.

As DNA, the CDR3 is TGCGCCAGCAGCTTGGTTCTAACAGGGGGCATGCCCGCTGAAGCTTTCTTT. It encodes CASSLVLTGGMPAEAFF. J is TRBJ1-1 and V is TRBV5-1, with 9 bases fitting TRBD1. The junction had 12 bases not matched to a gene; V was cut back by 0 bases and J by 6 bases. CDR1 is SGHRS, CDR2 YFSETQ, per germline. There are 17 residues in the CDR3.

This chain links TRBV7-2 with TRBJ2-7; D is perhaps TRBD1 (6 bases). Trimming took 0 bases from V and 0 from J, leaving 9 bases between them. The CDR3 is 15 amino acids. In germline, CDR1 is SGHTA, CDR2 FQGNSA. The CDR3 protein is CASSLAGAISYEQYF. The CDR3 bases are TGTGCCAGCAGCTTAGCGGGGGCGATCTCCTACGAGCAGTACTTC.

This chain connects TRBV5-1 to TRBJ1-5, with D hard to call. CDR1 is SGHRS and CDR2 is YFSETQ in the germline V gene. V was clipped by 5 bases and J by 2 bases, with 14 bases between them. This CDR3 spans 15 amino acids. CDR3: CASRLEPLGNQPQHF. The CDR3 nucleotides are TGCGCCAGCAGACTGGAGCCTTTAGGCAATCAGCCCCAGCATTTT.

This chain connects TRBV10-2 to TRBJ1-1; TRBD1 might be the D (5 bases). Germline V CDR1 and CDR2: WSHSY, SAAADI. V shed 2 bases and J shed 4 bases, with 17 bases lying between them. The CDR3 extends over 16 amino acids. The CDR3 here is CASSEVFDSRSTEAFF. The CDR3 DNA reads TGCGCCAGCAGTGAGGTTTTTGACAGTAGGAGCACTGAAGCTTTCTTT.

The chain links TRBV30 to TRBJ2-1; no clear D gene. CDR1 GTSNPN and CDR2 SVGIG come from the germline V gene (reference sequence). CDR3 size: 11 residues. V was cut by 1 base and J by 8 bases, with 6 bases left in between. CDR3 sequence: CAWSASHEQFF. CDR3 nucleotides: TGTGCCTGGAGTGCGAGTCATGAGCAGTTCTTC.

This clone was detected only a few times. The rearrangement links TRBV2 to TRBJ2-7; tentatively, D is TRBD1 (6 bases). Germline CDR1 reads SNHLY; CDR2 reads FYNNEI. V shed 8 bases and J shed 3 bases, with 14 bases lying between them. This CDR3 is 13 amino acids long. The CDR3 coding sequence is TGTGCCAGCGCGGACAGACTGGTCTACGAGCAGTACTTC. It codes for CASADRLVYEQYF. The entire variable domain, with the rest obtained from reference TRBV2 and TRBJ2-7, is as follows: EPEVTQTPSHQVTQMGQEVILRCVPISNHLYFYWYRQILGQKVEFLVSFYNNEISEKSEIFDDQFSVERPDGSNFTLKIRSTKLEDSAMYFCASADRLVYEQYFGPGTRLTVT.

The CDR3 region has the DNA TGTGCCAGCAGCCAAGTGAGCAGGGCTCATGGCTACACCTTC. It is translated as CASSQVSRAHGYTF. V and J are TRBV3-1 (or the pseudogene TRBV3-2) and TRBJ1-2; possibly TRBD1 for D (5 bases). V was trimmed by 1 base and J by 6 bases, leaving 12 bases between them. Germline loops: CDR1 LGHDT, CDR2 YNNKEL (reference sequence). The CDR3 has 14 amino acids.

The gene calls are TRBV6-1 and TRBJ2-1; D ambiguous. Germline CDR1 and CDR2: MNHNS and SASEGT. Trimming shortened V by 2 bases and J by 4 bases, and 12 bases separated the two germline ends. The CDR3 loop spans 15 amino acids. CDR3 sequence reads: CASSESWGGYNEQFF. CDR3 coding DNA: TGTGCCAGCAGTGAAAGTTGGGGTGGGTACAATGAGCAGTTCTTC.

This chain connects TRBV28 to TRBJ1-3; tentative D call: TRBD1 (5 bases). The CDR3 runs to 14 residues. The germline gives CDR1 MDHEN, CDR2 SYDVKM. Trimming pared 7 bases from V and 8 bases from J, leaving 18 bases between. The DNA for the CDR3 is TGTGCCAGCACCAACCGGCAGGGCGTGGACACCATATATTTT. It translates to CASTNRQGVDTIYF. The variable domain in full, with the rest retrieved from reference TRBV28 and TRBJ1-3, is DVKVTQSSRYLVKRTGEKVFLECVQDMDHENMFWYRQDPGLGLRLIYFSYDVKMKEKGDIPEGYSVSREKKERFSLILESASTNQTSMYLCASTNRQGVDTIYFGEGSWLTVV.